The T cell receptor (beta chain) under discussion was sequenced for a study of control samples from healthy donors and cancer patients. Germline assignment: CDR1 SNHLY and CDR2 FYNNEI. This CDR3 region has 13 residues. Trimming took 4 bases from V and 6 from J, leaving 13 bases between them. Assay used: immunoSEQ multiplex PCR; TCRdb lists only in-frame clones, some missing. The sample yields approximately 150,000 clones, around 94% seen once. Source material: PBMCs. The chain has TRBV2 and TRBJ2-7; D might be TRBD1 or TRBD2, each matching 7 bases. The sequence was collected from a man aged 60-69 years with colorectal cancer. Here the CDR3 reads CASSAQGEGEQYF. In nucleotides, the CDR3 is TGTGCCAGCAGTGCCCAGGGGGAGGGCGAGCAGTACTTC.